The clone carrying this T cell receptor beta chain appeared a few times. Its matching antigen is unknown. The data are from a study of regulatory T cells in long-lasting Graves disease. Study conclusions and caveats: New patients shared fewer public clonotypes (around 880) than persistent patients did (more than 2,500). With a small sample size, accuracy may have been reduced.

Time point of the sample: persistent/refractory GD, antithyroid drugs over 5 years with positive TRAb. From PBMCs, RNA was extracted and then used to make the TCR library. Arm-PCR of CDR3 regions and iRepertoire HTBI primers were used to build TCR beta libraries. Via MiXCR, TCRdb re-called the multiplex PCR reads, giving one row per CDR3 protein. The sample shows nearly 350,000 distinct CDR3 sequences, roughly 21% of them seen only once. Germline CDR1 and CDR2: SGHRS and YFSETQ. CDR3 length: 15 residues. The V gene lost 6 bases and the J gene lost 1 base, with 13 bases spanning the gap. The chain couples TRBV5-1 to TRBJ2-2; D is perhaps TRBD2 (5 bases). The receptor's source is a female donor with Graves disease. Sequencing was performed on peripheral blood mononuclear cells (PBMCs), taken when the disease was refractory, from a patient treated with antithyroid drugs. CDR3 sequence reads: CASIGGLLNTGELFF. Here the CDR3 DNA reads TGCGCCAGCATAGGCGGACTCCTGAACACCGGGGAGCTGTTTTTT.